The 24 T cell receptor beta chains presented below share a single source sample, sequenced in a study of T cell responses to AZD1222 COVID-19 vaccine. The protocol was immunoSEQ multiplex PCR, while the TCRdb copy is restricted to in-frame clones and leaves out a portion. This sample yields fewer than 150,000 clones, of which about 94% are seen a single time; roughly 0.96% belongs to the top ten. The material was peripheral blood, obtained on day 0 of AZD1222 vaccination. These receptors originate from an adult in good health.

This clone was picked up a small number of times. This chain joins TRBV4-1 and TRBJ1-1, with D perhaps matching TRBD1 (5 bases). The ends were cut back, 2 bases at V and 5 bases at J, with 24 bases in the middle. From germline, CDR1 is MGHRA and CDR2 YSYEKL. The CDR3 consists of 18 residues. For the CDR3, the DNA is TGCGCCAGCAGCCAAACCTGGTCGAGGTCGGGACGGAGAACTGAAGCTTTCTTT. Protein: CASSQTWSRSGRRTEAFF.

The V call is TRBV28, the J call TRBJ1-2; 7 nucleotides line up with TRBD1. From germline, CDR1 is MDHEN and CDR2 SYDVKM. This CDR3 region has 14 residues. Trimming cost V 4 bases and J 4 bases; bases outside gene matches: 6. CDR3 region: CASSSSTGVYGYTF. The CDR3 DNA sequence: TGTGCCAGCAGTTCGTCTACAGGGGTCTATGGCTACACCTTC.

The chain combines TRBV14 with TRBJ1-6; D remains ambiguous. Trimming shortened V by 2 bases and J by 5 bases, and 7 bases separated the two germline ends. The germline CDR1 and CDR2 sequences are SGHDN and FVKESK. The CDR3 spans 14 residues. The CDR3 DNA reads TGTGCCAGCAGCCAACTAATACATAATTCACCCCTCCACTTT. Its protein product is CASSQLIHNSPLHF.

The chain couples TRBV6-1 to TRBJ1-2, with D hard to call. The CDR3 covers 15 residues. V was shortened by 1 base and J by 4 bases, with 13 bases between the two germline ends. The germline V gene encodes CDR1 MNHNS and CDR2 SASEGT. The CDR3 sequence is CASSEVMQASYGYTF. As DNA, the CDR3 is TGTGCCAGCAGTGAAGTGATGCAGGCCTCCTATGGCTACACCTTC.

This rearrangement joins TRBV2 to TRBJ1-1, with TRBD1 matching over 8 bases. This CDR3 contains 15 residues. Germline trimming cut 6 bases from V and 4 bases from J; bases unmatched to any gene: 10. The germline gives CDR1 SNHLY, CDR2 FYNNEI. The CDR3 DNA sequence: TGTGCCAGCAGAAGGACAGGGAATTCGGGCACTGAAGCTTTCTTT. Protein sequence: CASRRTGNSGTEAFF.

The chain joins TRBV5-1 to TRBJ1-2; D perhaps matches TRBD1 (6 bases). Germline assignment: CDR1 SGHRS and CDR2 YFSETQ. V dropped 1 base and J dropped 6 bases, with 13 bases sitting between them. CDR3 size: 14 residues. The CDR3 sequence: CASSLNREIDGYTF. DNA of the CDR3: TGCGCCAGCAGCTTGAACAGGGAGATAGATGGCTACACCTTC.

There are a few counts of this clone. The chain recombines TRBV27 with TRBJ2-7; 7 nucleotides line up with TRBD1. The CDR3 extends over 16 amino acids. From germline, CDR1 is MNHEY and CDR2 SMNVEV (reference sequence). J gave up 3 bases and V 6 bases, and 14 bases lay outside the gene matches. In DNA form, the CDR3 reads TGTGCCAGCAGCAAGGGGAACAGGGGAATACACTACGAGCAGTACTTC. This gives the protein CASSKGNRGIHYEQYF.

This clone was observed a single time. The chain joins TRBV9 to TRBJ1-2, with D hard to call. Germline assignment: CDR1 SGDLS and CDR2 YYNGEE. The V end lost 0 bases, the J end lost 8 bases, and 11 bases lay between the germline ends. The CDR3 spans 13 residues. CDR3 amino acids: CASSVVGRRGYTF. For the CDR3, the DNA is TGTGCCAGCAGCGTAGTGGGCAGGCGGGGCTACACCTTC.

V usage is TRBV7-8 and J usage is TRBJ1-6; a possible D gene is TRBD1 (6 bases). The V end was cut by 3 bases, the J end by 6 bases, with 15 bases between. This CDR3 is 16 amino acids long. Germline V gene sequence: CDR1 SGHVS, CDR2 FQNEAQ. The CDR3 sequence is CASSFGRQALNSPLHF. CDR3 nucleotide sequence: TGTGCCAGCAGCTTCGGCAGACAGGCCCTTAATTCACCCCTCCACTTT.

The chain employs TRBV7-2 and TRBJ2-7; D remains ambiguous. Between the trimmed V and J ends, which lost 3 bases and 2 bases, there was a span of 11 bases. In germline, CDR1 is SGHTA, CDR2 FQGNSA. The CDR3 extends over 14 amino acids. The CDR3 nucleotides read TGTGCCAGCAGCTTGGGAAGGGTAGCCTACGAGCAGTACTTC. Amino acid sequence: CASSLGRVAYEQYF.

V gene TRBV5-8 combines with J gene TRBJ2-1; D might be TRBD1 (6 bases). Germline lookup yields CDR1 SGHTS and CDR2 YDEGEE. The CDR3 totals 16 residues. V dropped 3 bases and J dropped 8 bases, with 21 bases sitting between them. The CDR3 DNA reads TGTGCCAGCAGCTCCCCGGGACATCAACTTTTCGATGAGCAGTTCTTC. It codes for CASSSPGHQLFDEQFF.

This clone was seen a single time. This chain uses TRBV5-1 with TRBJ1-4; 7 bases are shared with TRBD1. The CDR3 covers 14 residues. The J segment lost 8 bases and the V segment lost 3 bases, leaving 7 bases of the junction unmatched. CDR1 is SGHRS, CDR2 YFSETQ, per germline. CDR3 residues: CASSYPGQREKLFF. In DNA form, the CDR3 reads TGCGCCAGCAGCTACCCGGGACAGAGGGAAAAACTGTTTTTT.

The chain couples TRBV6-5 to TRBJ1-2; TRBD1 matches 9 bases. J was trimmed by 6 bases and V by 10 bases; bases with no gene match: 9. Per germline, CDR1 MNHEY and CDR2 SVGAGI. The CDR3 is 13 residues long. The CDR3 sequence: CAISKDRGHGYTF. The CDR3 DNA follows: TGTGCCATCTCCAAGGACAGGGGACATGGCTACACCTTC.

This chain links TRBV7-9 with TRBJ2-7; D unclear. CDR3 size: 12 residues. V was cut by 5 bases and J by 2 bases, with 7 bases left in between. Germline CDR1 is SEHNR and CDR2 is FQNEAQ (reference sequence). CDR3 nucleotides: TGTGCCAGCAGCGGGGAAACCTACGAGCAGTACTTC. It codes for CASSGETYEQYF. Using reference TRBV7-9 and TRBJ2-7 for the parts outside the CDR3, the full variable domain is DTGVSQNPRHKITKRGQNVTFRCDPISEHNRLYWYRQTLGQGPEFLTYFQNEAQLEKSRLLSDRFSAERPKGSFSTLEIQRTEQGDSAMYLCASSGETYEQYFGPGTRLTVT.

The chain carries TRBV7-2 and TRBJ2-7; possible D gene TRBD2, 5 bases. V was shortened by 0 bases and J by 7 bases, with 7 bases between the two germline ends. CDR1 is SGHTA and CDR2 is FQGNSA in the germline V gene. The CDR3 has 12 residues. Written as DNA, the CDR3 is TGTGCCAGCAGCTTAGCAGGCGGGGAGCAGTACTTC. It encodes CASSLAGGEQYF.

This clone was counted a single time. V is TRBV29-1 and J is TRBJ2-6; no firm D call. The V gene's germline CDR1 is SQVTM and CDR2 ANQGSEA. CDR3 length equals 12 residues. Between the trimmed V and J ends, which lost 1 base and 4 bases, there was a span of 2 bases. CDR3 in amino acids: CSVEAGANVLTF. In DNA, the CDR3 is TGCAGCGTTGAAGCCGGGGCCAACGTCCTGACTTTC.

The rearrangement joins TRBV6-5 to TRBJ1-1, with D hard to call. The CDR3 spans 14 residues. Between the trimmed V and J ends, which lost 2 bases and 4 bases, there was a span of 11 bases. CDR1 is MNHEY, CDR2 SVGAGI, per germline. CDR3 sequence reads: CASSYRSRGTEAFF. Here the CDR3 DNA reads TGTGCCAGCAGTTACCGCTCCCGGGGCACTGAAGCTTTCTTT.

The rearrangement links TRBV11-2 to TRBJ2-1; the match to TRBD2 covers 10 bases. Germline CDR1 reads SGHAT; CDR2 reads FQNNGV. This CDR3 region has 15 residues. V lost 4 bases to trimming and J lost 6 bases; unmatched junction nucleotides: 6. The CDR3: CASSSLAGGLNEQFF. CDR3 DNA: TGTGCCAGCAGCTCTTTAGCGGGGGGCCTCAATGAGCAGTTCTTC.

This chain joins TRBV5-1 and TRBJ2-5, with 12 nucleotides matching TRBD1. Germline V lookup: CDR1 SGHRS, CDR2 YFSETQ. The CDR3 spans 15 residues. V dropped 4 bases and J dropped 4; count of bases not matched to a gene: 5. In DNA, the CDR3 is TGCGCCAGCAGCACGGGACAGGGGGCGCGAGAGACCCAGTACTTC. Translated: CASSTGQGARETQYF.

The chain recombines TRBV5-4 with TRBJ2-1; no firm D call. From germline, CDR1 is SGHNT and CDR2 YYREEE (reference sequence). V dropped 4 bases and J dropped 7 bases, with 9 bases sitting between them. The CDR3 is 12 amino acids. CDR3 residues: CASSQTRNEQFF. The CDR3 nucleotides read TGTGCCAGCAGCCAAACAAGAAATGAGCAGTTCTTC.

CDR3 coding DNA: TGTGCCAGCAGCTTAGAGGGCCGGGGCGGATATGGCTACACCTTC. Residues: CASSLEGRGGYGYTF. The rearrangement joins TRBV7-9 to TRBJ1-2; tentative D call: TRBD1 (5 bases). The CDR3 loop spans 15 amino acids. The V gene's germline CDR1 is SEHNR and CDR2 FQNEAQ (reference sequence). V was trimmed by 1 base and J by 5 bases, leaving 14 bases between them. Variable domain in full (rest from reference TRBV7-9 and TRBJ1-2): DTGVSQNPRHKITKRGQNVTFRCDPISEHNRLYWYRQTLGQGPEFLTYFQNEAQLEKSRLLSDRFSAERPKGSFSTLEIQRTEQGDSAMYLCASSLEGRGGYGYTFGSGTRLTVV.

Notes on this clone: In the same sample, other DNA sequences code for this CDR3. CDR3 sequence (DNA): TGTGCCAGCAGTCCCACCAATGAAAAACTGTTTTTT. Encoded protein: CASSPTNEKLFF. The chain employs TRBV12-3 or TRBV12-4 and TRBJ1-4, with D hard to call. Trimming shortened V by 5 bases and J by 5 bases, and 6 bases separated the two germline ends. This CDR3 has 12 residues.

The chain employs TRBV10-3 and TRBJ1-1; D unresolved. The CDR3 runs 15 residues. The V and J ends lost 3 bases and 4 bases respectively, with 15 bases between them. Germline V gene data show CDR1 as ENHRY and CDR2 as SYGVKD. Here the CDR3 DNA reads TGTGCCATCAGTGACCCGCGGGGTATTTCCACTGAAGCTTTCTTT. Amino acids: CAISDPRGISTEAFF.

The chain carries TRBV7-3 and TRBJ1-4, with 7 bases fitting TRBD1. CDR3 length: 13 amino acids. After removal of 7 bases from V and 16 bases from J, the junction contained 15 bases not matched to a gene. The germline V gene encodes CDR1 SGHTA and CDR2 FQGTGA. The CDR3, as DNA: TGTGCCAGCAAGGTTGGGACAGTCCGAAAAGGGTTTTTT. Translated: CASKVGTVRKGFF.